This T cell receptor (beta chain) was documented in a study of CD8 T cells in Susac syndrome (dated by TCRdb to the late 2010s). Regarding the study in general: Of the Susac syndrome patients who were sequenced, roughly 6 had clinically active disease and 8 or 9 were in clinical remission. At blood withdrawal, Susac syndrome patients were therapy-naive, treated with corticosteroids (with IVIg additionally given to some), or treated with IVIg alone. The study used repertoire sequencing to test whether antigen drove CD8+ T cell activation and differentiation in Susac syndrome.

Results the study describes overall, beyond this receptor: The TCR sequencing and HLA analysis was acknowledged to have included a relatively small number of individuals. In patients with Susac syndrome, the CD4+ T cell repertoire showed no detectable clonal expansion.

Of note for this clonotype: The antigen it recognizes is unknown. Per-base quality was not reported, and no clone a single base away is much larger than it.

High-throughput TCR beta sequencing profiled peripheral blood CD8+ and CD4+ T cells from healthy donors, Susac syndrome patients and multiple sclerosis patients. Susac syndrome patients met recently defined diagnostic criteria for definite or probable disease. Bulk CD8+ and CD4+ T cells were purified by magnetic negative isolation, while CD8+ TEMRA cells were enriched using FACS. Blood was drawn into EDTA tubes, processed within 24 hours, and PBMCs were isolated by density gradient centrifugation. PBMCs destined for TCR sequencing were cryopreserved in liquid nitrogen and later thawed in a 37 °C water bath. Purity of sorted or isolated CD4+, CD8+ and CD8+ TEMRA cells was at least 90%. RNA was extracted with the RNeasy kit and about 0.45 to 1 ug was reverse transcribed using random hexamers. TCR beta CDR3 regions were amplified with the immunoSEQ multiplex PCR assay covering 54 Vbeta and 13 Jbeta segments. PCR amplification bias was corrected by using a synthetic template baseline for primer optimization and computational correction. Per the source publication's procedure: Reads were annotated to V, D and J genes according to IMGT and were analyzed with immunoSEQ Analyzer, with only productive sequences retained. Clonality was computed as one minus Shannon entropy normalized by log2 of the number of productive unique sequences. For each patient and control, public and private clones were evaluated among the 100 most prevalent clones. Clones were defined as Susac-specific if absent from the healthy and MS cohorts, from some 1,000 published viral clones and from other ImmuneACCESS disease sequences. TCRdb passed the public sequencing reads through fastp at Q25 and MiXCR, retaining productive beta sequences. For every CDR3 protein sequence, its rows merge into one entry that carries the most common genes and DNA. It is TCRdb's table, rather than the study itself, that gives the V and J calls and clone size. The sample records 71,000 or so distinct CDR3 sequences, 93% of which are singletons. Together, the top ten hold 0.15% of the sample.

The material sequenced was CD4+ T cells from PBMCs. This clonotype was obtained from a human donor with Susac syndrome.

The CDR3 reads CASSSWTGATYNSPLHF. The base sequence is TGTGCCAGCAGTTCCTGGACAGGAGCCACCTATAATTCACCCCTCCACTTT. Here the chain combines TRBV6-2 or TRBV6-3 and TRBJ1-6, with TRBD1 matching 7 junction bases. As encoded in the germline V gene, CDR1 is MNHEY while CDR2 is SVGEGT. The CDR3 runs 17 residues from the cysteine to the phenylalanine. The entry retains the CDR3 DNA only, 51 bases that are in frame from base 1. V loses 4 bases at its end and J loses 2 bases; junction bases beyond the gene matches: 8.